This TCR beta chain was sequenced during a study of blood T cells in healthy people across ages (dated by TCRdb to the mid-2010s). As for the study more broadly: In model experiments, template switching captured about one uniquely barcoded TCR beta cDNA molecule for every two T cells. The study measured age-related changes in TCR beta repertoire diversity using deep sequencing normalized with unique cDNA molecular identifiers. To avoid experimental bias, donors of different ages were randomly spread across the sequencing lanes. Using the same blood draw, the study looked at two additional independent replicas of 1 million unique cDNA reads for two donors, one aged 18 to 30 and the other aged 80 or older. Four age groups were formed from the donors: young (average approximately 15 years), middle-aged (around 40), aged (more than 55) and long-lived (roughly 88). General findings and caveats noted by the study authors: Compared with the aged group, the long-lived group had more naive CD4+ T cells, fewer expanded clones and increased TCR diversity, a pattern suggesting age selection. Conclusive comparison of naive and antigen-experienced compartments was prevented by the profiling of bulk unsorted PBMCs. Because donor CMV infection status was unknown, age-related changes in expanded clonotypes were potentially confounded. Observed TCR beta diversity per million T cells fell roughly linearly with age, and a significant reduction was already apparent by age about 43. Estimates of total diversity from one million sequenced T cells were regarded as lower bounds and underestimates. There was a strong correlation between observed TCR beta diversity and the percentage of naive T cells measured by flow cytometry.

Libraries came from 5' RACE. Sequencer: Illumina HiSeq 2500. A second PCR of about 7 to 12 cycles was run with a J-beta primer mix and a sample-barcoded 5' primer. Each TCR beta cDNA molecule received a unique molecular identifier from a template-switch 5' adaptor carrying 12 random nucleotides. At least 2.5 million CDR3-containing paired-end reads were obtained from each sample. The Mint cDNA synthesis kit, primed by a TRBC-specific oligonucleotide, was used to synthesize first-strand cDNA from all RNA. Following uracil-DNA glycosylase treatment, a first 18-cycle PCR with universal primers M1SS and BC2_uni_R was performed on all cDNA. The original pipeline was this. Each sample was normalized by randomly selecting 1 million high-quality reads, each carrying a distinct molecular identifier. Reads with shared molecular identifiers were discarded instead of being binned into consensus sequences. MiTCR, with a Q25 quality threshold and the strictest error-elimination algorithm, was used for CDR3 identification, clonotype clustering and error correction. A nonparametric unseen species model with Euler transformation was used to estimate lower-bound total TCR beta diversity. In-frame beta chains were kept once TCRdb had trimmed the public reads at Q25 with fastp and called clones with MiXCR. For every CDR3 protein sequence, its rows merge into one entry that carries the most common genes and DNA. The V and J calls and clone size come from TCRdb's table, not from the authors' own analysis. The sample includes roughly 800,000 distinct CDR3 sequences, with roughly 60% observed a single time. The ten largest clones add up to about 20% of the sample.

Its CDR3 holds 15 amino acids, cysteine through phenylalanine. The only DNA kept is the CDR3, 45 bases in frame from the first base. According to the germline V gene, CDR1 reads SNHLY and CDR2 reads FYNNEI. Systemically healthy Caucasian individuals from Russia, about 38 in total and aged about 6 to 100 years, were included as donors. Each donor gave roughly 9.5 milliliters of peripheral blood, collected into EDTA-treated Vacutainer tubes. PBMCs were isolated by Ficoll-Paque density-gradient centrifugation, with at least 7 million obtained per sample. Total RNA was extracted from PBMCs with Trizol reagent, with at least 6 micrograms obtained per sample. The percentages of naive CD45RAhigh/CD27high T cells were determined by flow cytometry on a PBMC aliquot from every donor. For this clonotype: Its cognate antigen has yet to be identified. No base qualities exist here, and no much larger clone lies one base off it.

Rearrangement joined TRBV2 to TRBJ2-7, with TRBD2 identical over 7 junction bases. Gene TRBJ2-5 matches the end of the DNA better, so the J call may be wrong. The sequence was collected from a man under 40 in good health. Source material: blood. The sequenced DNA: TGTGCCAGCAGCCGGTTGGCTAGCGGACAAGAGACCCAGTACTTC. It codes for CASSRLASGQETQYF.